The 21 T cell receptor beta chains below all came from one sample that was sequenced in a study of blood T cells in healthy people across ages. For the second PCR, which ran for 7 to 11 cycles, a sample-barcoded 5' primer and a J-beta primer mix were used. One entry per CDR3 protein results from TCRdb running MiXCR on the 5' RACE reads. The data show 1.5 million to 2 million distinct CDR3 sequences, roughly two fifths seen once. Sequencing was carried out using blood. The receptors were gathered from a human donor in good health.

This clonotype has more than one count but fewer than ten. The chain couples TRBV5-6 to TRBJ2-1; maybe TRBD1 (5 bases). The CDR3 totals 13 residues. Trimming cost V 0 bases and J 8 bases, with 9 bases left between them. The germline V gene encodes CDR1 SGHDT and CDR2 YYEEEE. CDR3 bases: TGTGCCAGCAGCTTGGGGGGCCGGTATGAGCAGTTCTTC. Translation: CASSLGGRYEQFF.

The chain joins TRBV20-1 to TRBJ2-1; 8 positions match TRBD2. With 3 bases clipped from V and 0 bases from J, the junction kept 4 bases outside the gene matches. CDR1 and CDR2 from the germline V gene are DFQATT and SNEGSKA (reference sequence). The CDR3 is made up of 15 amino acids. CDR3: CSASKLADSYNEQFF. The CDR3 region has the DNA TGCAGTGCTAGTAAACTAGCGGACTCCTACAATGAGCAGTTCTTC.

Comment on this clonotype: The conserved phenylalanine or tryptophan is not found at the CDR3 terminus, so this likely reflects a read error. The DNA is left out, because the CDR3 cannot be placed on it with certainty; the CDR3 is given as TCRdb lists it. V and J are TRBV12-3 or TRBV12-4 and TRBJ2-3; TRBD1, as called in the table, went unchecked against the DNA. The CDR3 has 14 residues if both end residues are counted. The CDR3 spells CASRRTGGADAEYS.

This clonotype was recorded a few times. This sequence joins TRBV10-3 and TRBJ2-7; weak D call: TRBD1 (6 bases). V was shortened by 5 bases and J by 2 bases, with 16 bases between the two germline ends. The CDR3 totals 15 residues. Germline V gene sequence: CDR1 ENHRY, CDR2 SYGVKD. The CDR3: CAISTPRTDTYEQYF. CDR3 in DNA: TGTGCCATCAGTACCCCCAGGACAGACACCTACGAGCAGTACTTC.

CDR3: CASSESPGGGNQPQHF. The CDR3 DNA reads TGTGCCAGCAGTGAATCCCCAGGGGGCGGTAATCAGCCCCAGCATTTT. V gene TRBV6-1 combines with J gene TRBJ1-5, with 8 bases matching TRBD1. V gave up 2 bases and J gave up 4 bases; unmatched junction bases: 7. CDR1 is MNHNS and CDR2 is SASEGT in the germline V gene. This CDR3 has 16 residues.

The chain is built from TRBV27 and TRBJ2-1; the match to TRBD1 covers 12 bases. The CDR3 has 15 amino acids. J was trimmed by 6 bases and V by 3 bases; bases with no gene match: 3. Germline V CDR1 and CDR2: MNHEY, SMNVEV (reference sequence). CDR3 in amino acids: CASSFGGQGANEQFF. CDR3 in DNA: TGTGCCAGCAGTTTTGGGGGACAGGGGGCCAATGAGCAGTTCTTC.

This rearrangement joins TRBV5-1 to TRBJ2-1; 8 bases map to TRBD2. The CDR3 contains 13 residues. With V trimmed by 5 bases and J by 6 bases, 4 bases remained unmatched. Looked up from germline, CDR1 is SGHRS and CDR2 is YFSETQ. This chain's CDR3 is CASRIGGANEQFF. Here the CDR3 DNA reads TGCGCCAGCAGGATCGGGGGGGCCAATGAGCAGTTCTTC.

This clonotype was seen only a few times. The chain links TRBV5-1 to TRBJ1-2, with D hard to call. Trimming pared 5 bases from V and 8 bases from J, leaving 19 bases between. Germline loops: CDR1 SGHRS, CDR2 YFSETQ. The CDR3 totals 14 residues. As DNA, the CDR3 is TGCGCCAGCAGTCGGGAGCCCAAAGATGAAGGCTACACCTTC. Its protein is CASSREPKDEGYTF.

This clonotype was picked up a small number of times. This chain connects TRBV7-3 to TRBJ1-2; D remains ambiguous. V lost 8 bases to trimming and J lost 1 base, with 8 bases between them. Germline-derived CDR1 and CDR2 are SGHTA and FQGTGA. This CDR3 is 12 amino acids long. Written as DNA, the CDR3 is TGTGCCAGCCGGCGTTTTAACTATGGCTACACCTTC. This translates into CASRRFNYGYTF.

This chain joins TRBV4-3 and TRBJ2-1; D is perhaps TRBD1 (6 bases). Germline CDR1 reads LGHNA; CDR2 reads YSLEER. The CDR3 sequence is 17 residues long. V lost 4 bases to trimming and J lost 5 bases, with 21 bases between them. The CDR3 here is CASSRGRQARYNNEQFF. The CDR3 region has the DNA TGCGCCAGCAGCCGGGGACGACAGGCTAGATATAACAATGAGCAGTTCTTC.

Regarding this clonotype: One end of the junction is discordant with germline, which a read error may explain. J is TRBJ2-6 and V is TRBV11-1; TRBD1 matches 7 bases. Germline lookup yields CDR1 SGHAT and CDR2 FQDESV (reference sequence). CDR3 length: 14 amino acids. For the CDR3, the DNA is TGTGCCAGCAGCGACAGGGTTGGGACCAACGTCCTGACTTTC. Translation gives CASSDRVGTNVLTF. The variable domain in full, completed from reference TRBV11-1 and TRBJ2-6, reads EAEVAQSPRYKITEKSQAVAFWCDPISGHATLYWYRQILGQGPELLVQFQDESVVDDSQLPKDRFSAERLKGVDSTLKIQPAELGDSAMYLCASSDRVGTNVLTFGAGSRLTVL.

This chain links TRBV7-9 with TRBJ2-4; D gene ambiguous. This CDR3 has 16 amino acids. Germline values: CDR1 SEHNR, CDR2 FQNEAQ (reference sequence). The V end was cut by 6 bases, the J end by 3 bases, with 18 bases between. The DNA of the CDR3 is TGTGCCAGCAGTTCTCGAGAATTGGTTGACAAAAACATTCAGTACTTC. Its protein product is CASSSRELVDKNIQYF.

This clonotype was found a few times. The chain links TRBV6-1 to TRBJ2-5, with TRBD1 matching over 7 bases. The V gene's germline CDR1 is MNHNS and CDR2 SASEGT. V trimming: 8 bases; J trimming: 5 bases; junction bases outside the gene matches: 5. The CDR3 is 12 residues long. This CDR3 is CASQGVRETQYF. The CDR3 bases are TGTGCCAGCCAGGGGGTTAGGGAGACCCAGTACTTC.

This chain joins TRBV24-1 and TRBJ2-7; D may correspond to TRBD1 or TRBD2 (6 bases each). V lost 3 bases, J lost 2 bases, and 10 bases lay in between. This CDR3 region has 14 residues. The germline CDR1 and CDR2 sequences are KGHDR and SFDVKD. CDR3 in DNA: TGTGCCACCAGTGATACCGGGGGCACCTACGAGCAGTACTTC. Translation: CATSDTGGTYEQYF.

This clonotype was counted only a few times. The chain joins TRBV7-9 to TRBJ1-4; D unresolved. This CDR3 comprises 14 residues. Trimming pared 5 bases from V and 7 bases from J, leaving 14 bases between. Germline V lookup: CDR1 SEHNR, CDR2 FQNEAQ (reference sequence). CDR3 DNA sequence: TGTGCCAGCAGCCTCCAAAGCGGGCGTGAAAAACTGTTTTTT. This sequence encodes CASSLQSGREKLFF.

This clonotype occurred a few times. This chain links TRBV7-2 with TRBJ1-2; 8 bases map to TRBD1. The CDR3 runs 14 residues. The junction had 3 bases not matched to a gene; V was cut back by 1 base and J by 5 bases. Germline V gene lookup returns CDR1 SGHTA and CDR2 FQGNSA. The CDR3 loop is CASSLVGQGYGYTF. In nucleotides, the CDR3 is TGTGCCAGCAGCTTAGTCGGACAGGGTTATGGCTACACCTTC.

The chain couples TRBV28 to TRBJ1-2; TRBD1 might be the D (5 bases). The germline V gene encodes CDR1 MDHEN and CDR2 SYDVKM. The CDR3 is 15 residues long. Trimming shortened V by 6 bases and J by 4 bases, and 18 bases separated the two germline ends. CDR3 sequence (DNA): TGTGCCAGCAGGTCTATCAGGGATAAGGCCTATGGCTACACCTTC. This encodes CASRSIRDKAYGYTF.

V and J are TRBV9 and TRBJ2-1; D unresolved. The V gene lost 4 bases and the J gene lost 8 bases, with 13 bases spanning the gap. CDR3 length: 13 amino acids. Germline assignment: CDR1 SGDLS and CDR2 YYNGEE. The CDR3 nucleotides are TGTGCCAGCAGCTTCGGTAGAGGAGATGAGCAGTTCTTC. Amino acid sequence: CASSFGRGDEQFF.

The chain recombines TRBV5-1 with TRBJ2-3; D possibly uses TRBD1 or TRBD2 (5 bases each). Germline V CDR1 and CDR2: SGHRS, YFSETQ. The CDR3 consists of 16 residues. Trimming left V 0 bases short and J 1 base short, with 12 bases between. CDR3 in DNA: TGCGCCAGCAGCTTGGCAGGGACGGCTGGCACAGATACGCAGTATTTT. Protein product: CASSLAGTAGTDTQYF.

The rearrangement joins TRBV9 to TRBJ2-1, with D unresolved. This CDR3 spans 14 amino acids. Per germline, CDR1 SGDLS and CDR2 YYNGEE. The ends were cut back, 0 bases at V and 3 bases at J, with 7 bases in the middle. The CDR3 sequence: CASSVVGSYNEQFF. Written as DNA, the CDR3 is TGTGCCAGCAGCGTAGTTGGCAGCTACAATGAGCAGTTCTTC.

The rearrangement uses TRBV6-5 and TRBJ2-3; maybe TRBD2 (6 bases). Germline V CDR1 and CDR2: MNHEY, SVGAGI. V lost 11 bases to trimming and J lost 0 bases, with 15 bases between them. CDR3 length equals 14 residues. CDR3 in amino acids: CAARRGSSTDTQYF. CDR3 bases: TGTGCCGCCAGGCGGGGCTCTAGCACAGATACGCAGTATTTT.